These 24 T cell receptor beta chains were sequenced from one sample in a study of T cell changes during pregnancy in multiple sclerosis. Using immunoSEQ multiplex PCR, the repertoire was profiled, and TCRdb retains in-frame clones only, with some absent. Among tens of thousands of clones, 85% to 95% were seen once, and the ten largest hold around 2.1%. This material consisted of peripheral blood, taken in the third trimester of pregnancy. Receptor source: a female donor with multiple sclerosis, enrolled in a pregnancy study.

This chain connects TRBV5-4 to TRBJ2-6; D ambiguous. CDR3 length: 17 residues. Trimming removed 4 bases from V and 1 base from J, with 15 bases in between. Germline lookup yields CDR1 SGHNT and CDR2 YYREEE (reference sequence). The CDR3 sequence is CASSLKSSPSGANVLTF. The CDR3 DNA reads as TGTGCCAGCAGCCTAAAGAGTTCACCGTCTGGGGCCAACGTCCTGACTTTC.

This rearrangement joins TRBV5-4 to TRBJ2-5; 8 positions match TRBD2. From germline, CDR1 is SGHNT and CDR2 YYREEE (reference sequence). The CDR3 runs 13 residues. J gave up 6 bases and V 7 bases, and 8 bases lay outside the gene matches. This CDR3 reads CASFETSVKTQYF. The CDR3 coding sequence is TGTGCCAGCTTTGAGACTAGCGTTAAGACCCAGTACTTC. The whole variable domain, filled in from reference TRBV5-4 and TRBJ2-5, reads ETGVTQSPTHLIKTRGQQVTLRCSSQSGHNTVSWYQQALGQGPQFIFQYYREEENGRGNFPPRFSGLQFPNYSSELNVNALELDDSALYLCASFETSVKTQYFGPGTRLLVL.

The chain uses TRBV19 and TRBJ1-1; TRBD1 might be the D (5 bases). V lost 4 bases to trimming and J lost 3 bases, with 9 bases between them. CDR1 and CDR2 from the germline V gene are LNHDA and SQIVND (reference sequence). The CDR3 loop spans 13 amino acids. The CDR3 sequence: CASSRGEYTEAFF. Written as DNA, the CDR3 is TGTGCCAGTAGTAGGGGGGAGTACACTGAAGCTTTCTTT. The entire variable domain, with the rest obtained from reference TRBV19 and TRBJ1-1, is as follows: DGGITQSPKYLFRKEGQNVTLSCEQNLNHDAMYWYRQDPGQGLRLIYYSQIVNDFQKGDIAEGYSVSREKKESFPLTVTSAQKNPTAFYLCASSRGEYTEAFFGQGTRLTVV.

This chain uses TRBV11-3 with TRBJ2-6, with no clear D. Germline assignment: CDR1 SGHNT and CDR2 YENEEA. CDR3 length: 13 residues. V was trimmed by 11 bases and J by 6 bases, leaving 14 bases between them. CDR3 in DNA: TGTGCCGGCACCTATAGTGAGGCCAACGTCCTGACTTTC. Translating gives CAGTYSEANVLTF.

The chain recombines TRBV9 with TRBJ2-2, with 8 bases fitting TRBD2. Germline CDR1 reads SGDLS; CDR2 reads YYNGEE. The CDR3 sequence is 18 residues long. Unmatched junction bases numbered 14, after V lost 3 bases and J lost 4 bases. DNA for the CDR3: TGTGCCAGCAGCGGCGGGACTAGTTCTGGAGTAGTCACCGGGGAGCTGTTTTTT. It codes for CASSGGTSSGVVTGELFF.

V usage is TRBV7-9 and J usage is TRBJ2-1; D is undetermined. This CDR3 comprises 12 residues. V lost 5 bases and J lost 10, with 12 bases in between. Germline values: CDR1 SEHNR, CDR2 FQNEAQ (reference sequence). The CDR3 is CASSPRSQEQFF. The CDR3 DNA reads as TGTGCCAGCAGCCCCCGTTCGCAGGAGCAGTTCTTC.

The V gene is TRBV27, the J gene TRBJ2-7; D not certain. The V gene's germline CDR1 is MNHEY and CDR2 SMNVEV (reference sequence). The CDR3 is made up of 14 amino acids. Trimming cost V 3 bases and J 5 bases, with 14 bases left between them. The CDR3 protein is CASSLSERGNEQYF. CDR3 nucleotide sequence: TGTGCCAGCAGTTTGAGCGAGCGAGGCAACGAGCAGTACTTC.

The J gene is TRBJ1-2, the V gene TRBV19; 8 bases are a match to TRBD1. CDR1 and CDR2 (germline): LNHDA, SQIVND (reference sequence). Germline trimming cut 2 bases from V and 5 bases from J; bases unmatched to any gene: 13. This CDR3 is built from 17 residues. Here the CDR3 reads CASSILPGQDLWYGYTF. CDR3 nucleotides: TGTGCCAGTAGTATACTACCGGGACAGGACCTCTGGTATGGCTACACCTTC.

The V gene is TRBV4-2, the J gene TRBJ2-7; TRBD2 matches 13 bases. Germline assignment: CDR1 LGHNA and CDR2 YNFKEQ. V was clipped by 8 bases and J by 3 bases; unmatched bases: 13. The CDR3 loop spans 17 amino acids. The CDR3 coding sequence is TGTGCCAGCTCCGGCGGACTAGCGGGAGATCCCAGCTACGAGCAGTACTTC. Translation gives CASSGGLAGDPSYEQYF.

The rearrangement joins TRBV28 to TRBJ1-2, with no clear D. The CDR3 contains 14 residues. Germline loops: CDR1 MDHEN, CDR2 SYDVKM. V was clipped by 7 bases and J by 2 bases, with 14 bases between them. The CDR3 is CASMISGRNYGYTF. As DNA, the CDR3 is TGTGCCAGCATGATTTCGGGGAGAAACTATGGCTACACCTTC.

CDR3 DNA: TGCAGCGTTGAGGTCCGGGGGGCCCTCTACGAGCAGTACTTC. Its protein is CSVEVRGALYEQYF. The chain couples TRBV29-1 to TRBJ2-7; D possibly corresponds to TRBD2 (7 bases). Germline CDR1 is SQVTM and CDR2 is ANQGSEA. Trimming cost V 3 bases and J 3 bases, with 15 bases left between them. This CDR3 contains 14 residues.

The V and J genes are TRBV27 and TRBJ2-4, with 10 bases that match TRBD2. V shed 4 bases and J 7 bases; nucleotides not matched to a gene: 10. The germline CDR1 and CDR2 sequences are MNHEY and SMNVEV (reference sequence). The CDR3 has 16 residues. This CDR3 reads CASSSISGRPGNIQYF. The CDR3 bases are TGTGCCAGCAGTTCGATTAGCGGGAGGCCCGGGAACATTCAGTACTTC.

The chain employs TRBV7-9 and TRBJ2-7, with 10 bases identical to TRBD1. Looked up from germline, CDR1 is SEHNR and CDR2 is FQNEAQ (reference sequence). The CDR3 has 15 amino acids. J was trimmed by 5 bases and V by 4 bases; bases with no gene match: 8. The CDR3, as DNA: TGTGCCAGCAGCTCGGGGGGACAGGGGATCCACGAGCAGTACTTC. This codes for CASSSGGQGIHEQYF.

The V gene is TRBV4-3, the J gene TRBJ2-3; the D gene is possibly TRBD2 (5 bases). With 0 bases removed from V and 3 bases from J, the gap between germline ends came to 19 bases. Per germline, CDR1 LGHNA and CDR2 YSLEER. This CDR3 contains 18 residues. As DNA, the CDR3 is TGCGCCAGCAGCCAAGAATCTGCCCCTACCCGAGGGACAGATACGCAGTATTTT. This sequence encodes CASSQESAPTRGTDTQYF.

CDR3 DNA sequence: TGTGCCAGCAGACCATTGGACAGGGGGAGCAATCAGCCCCAGCATTTT. This encodes CASRPLDRGSNQPQHF. The chain recombines TRBV6-6 with TRBJ1-5; 10 nucleotides agree with TRBD1. CDR3 length equals 16 residues. CDR1 is MNHNY, CDR2 SVGAGI, per germline (reference sequence). With 6 bases clipped from V and 1 base from J, the junction kept 6 bases outside the gene matches.

This chain links TRBV19 with TRBJ2-2; 10 nucleotides align to TRBD2. The CDR3 runs 14 residues. The V gene end was trimmed by 5 bases and the J gene end by 10 bases; junction bases not matched to a gene: 7. From germline, CDR1 is LNHDA and CDR2 SQIVND (reference sequence). CDR3: CASSYASGSMELFF. CDR3 nucleotides: TGTGCCAGTAGTTACGCTAGCGGGAGTATGGAGCTGTTTTTT.

This clone has only a few counts. This chain uses TRBV29-1 with TRBJ1-1; D possibly corresponds to TRBD1 (5 bases). This CDR3 is built from 14 residues. Deletions cut 3 bases from V and 3 bases from J, with 14 bases between. In germline, CDR1 is SQVTM, CDR2 ANQGSEA. CDR3: CSVEAGFLYTEAFF. CDR3 sequence (DNA): TGCAGCGTTGAGGCAGGGTTTTTGTACACTGAAGCTTTCTTT.

The chain combines TRBV7-9 with TRBJ2-7; 11 bases agree with TRBD2. After removal of 1 base from V and 0 bases from J, the junction contained 5 bases not matched to a gene. The CDR3 consists of 17 residues. The germline V gene has CDR1 SEHNR and CDR2 FQNEAQ (reference sequence). This chain's CDR3 is CASSLVRTSGYSYEQYF. In DNA, the CDR3 is TGTGCCAGCAGCTTAGTGCGGACTAGCGGGTACTCCTACGAGCAGTACTTC.

Notes on this clone: One end of the junction does not line up with germline, which may come from a read error. The chain joins TRBV7-7 to TRBJ2-5; 9 positions agree with TRBD2. The germline gives CDR1 SSHAT, CDR2 FNYEAQ (reference sequence). The CDR3 has 14 amino acids. The chain's CDR3 is CASSPGSGSETQYF. The CDR3 DNA reads as TGTGCTAGCAGCCCCGGTAGCGGGAGCGAGACCCAGTACTTC. The entire variable domain, with the rest obtained from reference TRBV7-7 and TRBJ2-5, is as follows: GAGVSQSPRYKVTKRGQDVTLRCDPISSHATLYWYQQALGQGPEFLTYFNYEAQPDKSGLPSDRFSAERPEGSISTLTIQRTEQRDSAMYRCASSPGSGSETQYFGPGTRLLVL.

This chain joins TRBV11-2 and TRBJ2-2, with TRBD2 identical over 15 bases. Germline V gene sequence: CDR1 SGHAT, CDR2 FQNNGV. This CDR3 comprises 18 residues. The ends lost 4 bases at V and 1 base at J; junction bases unmatched: 4. The CDR3 coding sequence is TGTGCCAGCAGCTGGCTGGGACTAGCGGGAGGGAACACCGGGGAGCTGTTTTTT. Its protein is CASSWLGLAGGNTGELFF.

V is TRBV21-1 and J is TRBJ2-5; the DNA was not used to check the table's D call, TRBD1. TRBV21-1 is reported as a pseudogene. CDR3 size: 14 residues. The CDR3 loop reads CASSKGQGKETQYF. CDR3 bases: TGTGCCAGCAGCAAGGGACAGGGGAAAGAGACCCAGTACTTC.

The chain links TRBV30 to TRBJ1-2; the match to TRBD1 covers 8 bases. Germline V gene sequence: CDR1 GTSNPN, CDR2 SVGIG (reference sequence). The CDR3 totals 15 residues. With 0 bases clipped from V and 4 bases from J, the junction kept 7 bases outside the gene matches. The CDR3 DNA sequence: TGTGCCTGGAGTGTACGGGGCAGGGGGCTCTATGGCTACACCTTC. Residues: CAWSVRGRGLYGYTF.

The rearrangement joins TRBV6-4 to TRBJ2-1, with TRBD2 matching 9 bases. Trimming at V came to 3 bases and at J to 10 bases, leaving 13 bases not matched to a gene. Per germline, CDR1 MRHNA and CDR2 SNTAGT. The CDR3 consists of 16 residues. The CDR3 protein is CASSEGIAGAVGEQFF. The CDR3 DNA sequence: TGTGCCAGCAGTGAAGGGATAGCGGGAGCCGTAGGGGAGCAGTTCTTC.

This chain connects TRBV5-1 to TRBJ2-7; 8 nucleotides agree with TRBD2. Germline V CDR1 and CDR2: SGHRS, YFSETQ. The CDR3 is 15 residues long. The V gene end was trimmed by 4 bases and the J gene end by 5 bases; junction bases not matched to a gene: 11. CDR3 sequence: CASSPRQREINEQYF. The DNA of the CDR3 is TGCGCCAGCAGCCCAAGGCAGCGGGAGATTAACGAGCAGTACTTC.